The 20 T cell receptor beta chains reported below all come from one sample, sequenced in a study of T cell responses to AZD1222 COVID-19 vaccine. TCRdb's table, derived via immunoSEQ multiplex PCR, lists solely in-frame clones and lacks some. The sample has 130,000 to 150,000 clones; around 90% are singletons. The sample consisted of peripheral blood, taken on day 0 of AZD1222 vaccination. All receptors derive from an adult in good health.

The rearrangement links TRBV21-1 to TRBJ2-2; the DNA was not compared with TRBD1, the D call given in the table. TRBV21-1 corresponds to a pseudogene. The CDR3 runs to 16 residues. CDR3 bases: TGTGCCAGCAGCAAATTTGGGCCCCGGTGGCCCGGGGAGCTGTTTTTT. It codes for CASSKFGPRWPGELFF.

DNA for the CDR3: TGTGCCAGCAGCTTAAGGGGTTCATGGGAAAAACTGTTTTTT. It yields the protein CASSLRGSWEKLFF. The V gene is TRBV7-6, the J gene TRBJ1-4; perhaps TRBD1 as D (5 bases). The CDR3 has 14 residues. CDR1 SGHVS and CDR2 FNYEAQ come from the germline V gene. With 2 bases removed from V and 8 bases from J, the gap between germline ends came to 12 bases.

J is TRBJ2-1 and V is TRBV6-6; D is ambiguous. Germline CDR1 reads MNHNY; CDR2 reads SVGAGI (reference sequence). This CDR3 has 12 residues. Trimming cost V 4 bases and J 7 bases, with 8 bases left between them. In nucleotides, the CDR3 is TGTGCCAGCAGTTCTCCCTTTAATGAGCAGTTCTTC. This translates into CASSSPFNEQFF.

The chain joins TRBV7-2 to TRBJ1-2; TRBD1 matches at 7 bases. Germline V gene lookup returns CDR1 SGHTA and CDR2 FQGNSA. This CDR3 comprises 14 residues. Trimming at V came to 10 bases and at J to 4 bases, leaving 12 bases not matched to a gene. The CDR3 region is CATQPAGGIYGYTF. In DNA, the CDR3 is TGTGCCACTCAGCCGGCAGGGGGGATCTATGGCTACACCTTC.

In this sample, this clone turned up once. The CDR3 sequence is CASSPGGYGSYNEQFF. The CDR3 DNA follows: TGTGCCAGCAGTCCCGGGGGGTACGGCTCCTACAATGAGCAGTTCTTC. The chain combines TRBV7-2 with TRBJ2-1; 7 positions match TRBD2. Germline-derived CDR1 and CDR2 are SGHTA and FQGNSA. There are 16 residues in the CDR3. V trimming: 6 bases; J trimming: 0 bases; junction bases outside the gene matches: 8.

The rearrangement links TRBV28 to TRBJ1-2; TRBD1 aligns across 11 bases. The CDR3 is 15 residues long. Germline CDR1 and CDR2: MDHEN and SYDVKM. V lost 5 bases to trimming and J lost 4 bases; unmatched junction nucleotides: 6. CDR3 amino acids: CASSTGTGGTYGYTF. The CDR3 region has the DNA TGTGCCAGCAGTACCGGGACAGGGGGGACCTATGGCTACACCTTC.

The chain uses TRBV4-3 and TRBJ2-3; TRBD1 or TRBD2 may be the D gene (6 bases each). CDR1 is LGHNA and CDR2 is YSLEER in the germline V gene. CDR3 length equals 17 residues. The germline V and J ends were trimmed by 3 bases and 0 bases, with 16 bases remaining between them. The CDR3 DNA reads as TGCGCCAGCAGCCAGACCCCGGGGGCGGGGAGCACAGATACGCAGTATTTT. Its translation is CASSQTPGAGSTDTQYF.

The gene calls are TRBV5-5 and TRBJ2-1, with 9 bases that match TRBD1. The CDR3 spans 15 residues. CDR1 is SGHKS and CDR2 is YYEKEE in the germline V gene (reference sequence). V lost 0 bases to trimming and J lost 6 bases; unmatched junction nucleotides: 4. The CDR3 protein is CASSLAGTGTNEQFF. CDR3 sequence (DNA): TGTGCCAGCAGCTTGGCCGGGACAGGGACCAATGAGCAGTTCTTC.

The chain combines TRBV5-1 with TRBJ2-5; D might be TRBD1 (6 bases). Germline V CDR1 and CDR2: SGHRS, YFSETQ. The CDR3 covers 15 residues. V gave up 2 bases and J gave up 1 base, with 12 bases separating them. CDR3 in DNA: TGCGCCAGCAGCTTCTTTGACAGGCTCCAAGAGACCCAGTACTTC. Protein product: CASSFFDRLQETQYF.

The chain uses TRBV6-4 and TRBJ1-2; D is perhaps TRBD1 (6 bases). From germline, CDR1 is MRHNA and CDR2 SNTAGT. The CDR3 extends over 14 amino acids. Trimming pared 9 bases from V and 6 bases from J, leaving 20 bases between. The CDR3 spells CARPWDNETNGYTF. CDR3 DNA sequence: TGTGCCAGGCCCTGGGACAACGAGACGAATGGCTACACCTTC.

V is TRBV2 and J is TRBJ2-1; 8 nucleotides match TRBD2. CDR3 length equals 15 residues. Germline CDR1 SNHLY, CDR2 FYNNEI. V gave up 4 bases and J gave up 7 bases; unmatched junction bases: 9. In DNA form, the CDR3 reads TGTGCCAGCAGTGCCGGGGGGGGGCGACGGAATGAGCAGTTCTTC. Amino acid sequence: CASSAGGGRRNEQFF.

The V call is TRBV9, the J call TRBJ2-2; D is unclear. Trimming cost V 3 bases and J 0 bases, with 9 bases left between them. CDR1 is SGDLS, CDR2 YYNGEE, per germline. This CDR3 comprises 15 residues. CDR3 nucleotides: TGTGCCAGCAGCGCGACGACGGCGAACACCGGGGAGCTGTTTTTT. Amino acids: CASSATTANTGELFF.

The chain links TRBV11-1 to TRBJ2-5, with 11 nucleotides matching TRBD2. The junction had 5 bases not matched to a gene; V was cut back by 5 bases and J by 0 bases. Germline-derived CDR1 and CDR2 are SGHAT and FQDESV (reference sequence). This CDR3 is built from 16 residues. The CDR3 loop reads CASSLGTSGNQETQYF. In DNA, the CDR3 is TGTGCCAGCAGCCTGGGGACTAGCGGCAACCAAGAGACCCAGTACTTC.

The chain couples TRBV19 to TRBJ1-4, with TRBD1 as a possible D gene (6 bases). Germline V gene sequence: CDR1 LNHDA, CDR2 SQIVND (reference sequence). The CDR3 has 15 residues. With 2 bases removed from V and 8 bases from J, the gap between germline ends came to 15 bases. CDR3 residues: CASSIRGDVGEKLFF. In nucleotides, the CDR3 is TGTGCCAGTAGTATAAGGGGGGACGTAGGAGAAAAACTGTTTTTT. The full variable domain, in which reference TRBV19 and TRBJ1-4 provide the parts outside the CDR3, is DGGITQSPKYLFRKEGQNVTLSCEQNLNHDAMYWYRQDPGQGLRLIYYSQIVNDFQKGDIAEGYSVSREKKESFPLTVTSAQKNPTAFYLCASSIRGDVGEKLFFGSGTQLSVL.

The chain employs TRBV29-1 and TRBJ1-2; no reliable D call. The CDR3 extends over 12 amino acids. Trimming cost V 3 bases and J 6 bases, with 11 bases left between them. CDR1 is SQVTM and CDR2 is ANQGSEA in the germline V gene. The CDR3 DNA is TGCAGCGTTGAGACCCTCGCACATGGCTACACCTTC. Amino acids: CSVETLAHGYTF.

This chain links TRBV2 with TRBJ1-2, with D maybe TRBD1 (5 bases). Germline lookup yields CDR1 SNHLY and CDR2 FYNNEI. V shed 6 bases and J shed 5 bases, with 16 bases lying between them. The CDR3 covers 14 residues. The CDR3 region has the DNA TGTGCCAGCAGCCTAGAGCAGGGCGGTTATGGCTACACCTTC. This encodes CASSLEQGGYGYTF.

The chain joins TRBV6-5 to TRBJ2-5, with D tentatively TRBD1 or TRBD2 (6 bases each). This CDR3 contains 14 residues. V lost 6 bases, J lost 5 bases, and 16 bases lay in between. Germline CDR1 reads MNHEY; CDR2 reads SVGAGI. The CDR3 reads CASRYRGRSETQYF. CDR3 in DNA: TGTGCCAGCAGGTATCGGGGGCGCTCGGAGACCCAGTACTTC.

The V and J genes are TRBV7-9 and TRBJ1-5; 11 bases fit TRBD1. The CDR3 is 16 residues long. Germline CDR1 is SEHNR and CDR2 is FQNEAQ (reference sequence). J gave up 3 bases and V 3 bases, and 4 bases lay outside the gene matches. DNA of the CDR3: TGTGCCAGCAGCTTTGGACAGGGGGCAAACAATCAGCCCCAGCATTTT. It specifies CASSFGQGANNQPQHF.

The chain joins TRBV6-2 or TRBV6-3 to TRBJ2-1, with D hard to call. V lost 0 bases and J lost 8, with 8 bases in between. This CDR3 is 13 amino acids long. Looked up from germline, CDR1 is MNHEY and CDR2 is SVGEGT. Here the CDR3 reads CASSYSPRDEQFF. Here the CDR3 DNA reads TGTGCCAGCAGTTACTCTCCTAGGGATGAGCAGTTCTTC.

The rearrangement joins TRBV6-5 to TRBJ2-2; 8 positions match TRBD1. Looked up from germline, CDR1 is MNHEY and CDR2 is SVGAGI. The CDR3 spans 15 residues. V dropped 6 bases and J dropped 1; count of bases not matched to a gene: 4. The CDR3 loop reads CASSPGTGNTGELFF. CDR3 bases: TGTGCCAGCAGCCCCGGGACAGGGAACACCGGGGAGCTGTTTTTT.